Listed below are T cell receptor beta chains from one sample, sequenced in a study of CD8+ T cells in alopecia areata. Repertoires were generated with immunoSEQ multiplex PCR, while TCRdb's copy carries only in-frame clones and drops some. The sample consists of some 210,000 clones, 50% to 60% of them appearing once. The sample here was CD4+ T cells sorted from blood, taken at week 0. The receptors originated from a human donor with alopecia areata. Each CDR3 is given with its conserved first and last residue. A D gene is named only where the DNA matches it firmly. Only part of the rows carry a size: once, few, many, or a class if the clone is expanded.

CDR3nt: TGTGCCAGCAGTCTACAAGAGACCCAGTACTTC
CDR3aa: CASSLQETQYF
abundance: few
d_gene: .
v_gene: TRBV2
j_gene: TRBJ2-5
len: 11

CDR3nt: TGTGCCTGGAGCGGGTTCCAAGAGACCCAGTACTTC
CDR3aa: CAWSGFQETQYF
abundance: few
d_gene: .
v_gene: TRBV30
j_gene: TRBJ2-5
len: 12

CDR3nt: TGTGCCATCAGTGATGCGGGGGGGAAGGCCTACGAGCAGTACTTC
CDR3aa: CAISDAGGKAYEQYF
abundance: many
d_gene: TRBD2
v_gene: TRBV10-3
j_gene: TRBJ2-7
len: 15

CDR3nt: TGCGCCAGCAGCCCGGTGGTAGCGGGAGCGGGCACCGGGGAGCTGTTTTTT
CDR3aa: CASSPVVAGAGTGELFF
abundance: many
d_gene: TRBD2
v_gene: TRBV4-1
j_gene: TRBJ2-2
len: 17

CDR3nt: TGTGCCAGCAGCGCCGAAGGAGGGCTAAACACTGAAGCTTTCTTT
CDR3aa: CASSAEGGLNTEAFF
abundance: .
d_gene: .
v_gene: TRBV9
j_gene: TRBJ1-1
len: 15

CDR3nt: TGTGCCAGCAGCTTAGGGGACACAGATACGCAGTATTTT
CDR3aa: CASSLGDTDTQYF
abundance: .
d_gene: .
v_gene: TRBV7-3
j_gene: TRBJ2-3
len: 13

CDR3nt: TGCAGTGCTAGAGCGAACCAGAACCAGTTCTTC
CDR3aa: CSARANQNQFF
abundance: .
d_gene: .
v_gene: TRBV20-1
j_gene: TRBJ2-1
len: 11

CDR3nt: TGTGCCAGCAGCTTCGGCGAAGGGAGCAATGAGCAGTTCTTC
CDR3aa: CASSFGEGSNEQFF
abundance: .
d_gene: .
v_gene: TRBV7-9
j_gene: TRBJ2-1
len: 14

CDR3nt: TGTGCCTGGAGTGTTGGGCAGTCGCCCCGTAATGAAAAACTGTTTTTT
CDR3aa: CAWSVGQSPRNEKLFF
abundance: .
d_gene: .
v_gene: TRBV30
j_gene: TRBJ1-4
len: 16

CDR3nt: TGCAGCGTTGTAGGGCTTATGAACACTGAAGCTTTCTTT
CDR3aa: CSVVGLMNTEAFF
abundance: few
d_gene: .
v_gene: TRBV29-1
j_gene: TRBJ1-1
len: 13

CDR3nt: TGTGCCAGCAGCCAGACAGGTCGAGGGATGAACACTGAAGCTTTCTTT
CDR3aa: CASSQTGRGMNTEAFF
abundance: .
d_gene: .
v_gene: TRBV14
j_gene: TRBJ1-1
len: 16

CDR3nt: TGCGCCAGCAGGCAGGAGACAGCGTATGGCTACACCTTC
CDR3aa: CASRQETAYGYTF
abundance: few
d_gene: .
v_gene: TRBV5-1
j_gene: TRBJ1-2
len: 13

CDR3nt: TGTGCCAGCAGCTTAGGGTTAGCGGGGGATACGCAGTATTTT
CDR3aa: CASSLGLAGDTQYF
abundance: .
d_gene: TRBD2
v_gene: TRBV11-3
j_gene: TRBJ2-3
len: 14

CDR3nt: TGCGCCAGCATGGGAGGAGACCAAGAGACCCAGTACTTC
CDR3aa: CASMGGDQETQYF
abundance: .
d_gene: .
v_gene: TRBV5-1
j_gene: TRBJ2-5
len: 13

CDR3nt: TGCGCCAGCAGTCTTGGATGGACTAGCGGGTCCTCCTACAATGAGCAGTTCTTC
CDR3aa: CASSLGWTSGSSYNEQFF
abundance: many
d_gene: TRBD2
v_gene: TRBV5-1
j_gene: TRBJ2-1
len: 18

CDR3nt: TGTGCCAGCAGTTACTCGAATGAGGGGAACTATGGCTACACCTTC
CDR3aa: CASSYSNEGNYGYTF
abundance: .
d_gene: .
v_gene: TRBV6-5
j_gene: TRBJ1-2
len: 15

CDR3nt: TGTGCCAGCAGCTTTGGGACTAGTGGAAACATTCAGTACTTC
CDR3aa: CASSFGTSGNIQYF
abundance: .
d_gene: TRBD2
v_gene: TRBV7-2
j_gene: TRBJ2-4
len: 14

CDR3nt: TGCAGTGCTTTGCGGGGGGATACGCAGTATTTT
CDR3aa: CSALRGDTQYF
abundance: .
d_gene: TRBD2
v_gene: TRBV20-1
j_gene: TRBJ2-3
len: 11

CDR3nt: TGTGCCAGCAGTTTGACAGGCGGGAGGGGGCCAGATACGCAGTATTTT
CDR3aa: CASSLTGGRGPDTQYF
abundance: .
d_gene: TRBD2
v_gene: TRBV27
j_gene: TRBJ2-3
len: 16

CDR3nt: TGTGCCAGCAGCGTAGGGGGATTCTATGGCTACACCTTC
CDR3aa: CASSVGGFYGYTF
abundance: .
d_gene: .
v_gene: TRBV9
j_gene: TRBJ1-2
len: 13

CDR3nt: TGTGCCAGCAGTGAAGGGGGTGAGCAGTTCTTC
CDR3aa: CASSEGGEQFF
abundance: .
d_gene: .
v_gene: TRBV6-1
j_gene: TRBJ2-1
len: 11

CDR3nt: TGTGCCGGAAATTCCAGGGACCAGCAGCGGAGGAGGGCCGGGGAGCTGTTTTTT
CDR3aa: CAGNSRDQQRRRAGELFF
abundance: .
d_gene: .
v_gene: TRBV30
j_gene: TRBJ2-2
len: 18

CDR3nt: TGTGCCTGGAGTGTACGGTCTGCCCCACGTGCAACTAATGAAAAACTGTTTTTT
CDR3aa: CAWSVRSAPRATNEKLFF
abundance: .
d_gene: .
v_gene: TRBV30
j_gene: TRBJ1-4
len: 18

CDR3nt: TGCGCCAGCAGCTTCCTAGCAGGGAATCAGCCCCAGCATTTT
CDR3aa: CASSFLAGNQPQHF
abundance: .
d_gene: .
v_gene: TRBV5-1
j_gene: TRBJ1-5
len: 14

CDR3nt: TGTGCCAGCTCACTCGGGACGAACACTGAAGCTTTCTTT
CDR3aa: CASSLGTNTEAFF
abundance: .
d_gene: .
v_gene: TRBV18
j_gene: TRBJ1-1
len: 13

CDR3nt: TGTGCCAGCAGTTTCGACGGTTTCTATGGCTACACCTTC
CDR3aa: CASSFDGFYGYTF
abundance: .
d_gene: .
v_gene: TRBV27
j_gene: TRBJ1-2
len: 13

CDR3nt: TGTGCCAGCAGGCCCTTGGGGGGCTATGGCTACACCTTC
CDR3aa: CASRPLGGYGYTF
abundance: once
d_gene: .
v_gene: TRBV7-9
j_gene: TRBJ1-2
len: 13

CDR3nt: TGTGCCAGCAGACTAGCGGGGGCCATCACCGGGGAGCTGTTTTTT
CDR3aa: CASRLAGAITGELFF
abundance: .
d_gene: TRBD2
v_gene: TRBV2
j_gene: TRBJ2-2
len: 15

CDR3nt: TGCGCCAGCAGCTTAACTAGCGGGAGCTCCTACAATGAGCAGTTCTTC
CDR3aa: CASSLTSGSSYNEQFF
abundance: once
d_gene: TRBD2
v_gene: TRBV5-1
j_gene: TRBJ2-1
len: 16

CDR3nt: TGTGCCAGCGCTAGACCCCCCGAGTGGAGGGGGCCAGGAGATACGCAGTATTTT
CDR3aa: CASARPPEWRGPGDTQYF
abundance: .
d_gene: .
v_gene: TRBV2
j_gene: TRBJ2-3
len: 18

CDR3nt: TGCGCCAGCAGCCAACTAGCGTTGGGCCACGAGCAGTACTTC
CDR3aa: CASSQLALGHEQYF
abundance: .
d_gene: .
v_gene: TRBV4-1
j_gene: TRBJ2-7
len: 14

CDR3nt: TGTGCCAGCAGCCACCGCGTGGACCGACCGGGAGCTTTCTTT
CDR3aa: CASSHRVDRPGAFF
abundance: once
d_gene: .
v_gene: TRBV5-6
j_gene: TRBJ1-1
len: 14

CDR3nt: TGTGCCAGCGGGTTTCGGACCGAAAACATTCAGTACTTC
CDR3aa: CASGFRTENIQYF
abundance: many
d_gene: .
v_gene: TRBV6-5
j_gene: TRBJ2-4
len: 13

CDR3nt: TGCGCCAGCAGTCAGACAACCGCCTACGAGCAGTACTTC
CDR3aa: CASSQTTAYEQYF
abundance: few
d_gene: .
v_gene: TRBV23-1
j_gene: TRBJ2-7
len: 13

CDR3nt: TGTGCCAGCCGAACCGGGACTAGAAGGTCAGATACGCAGTATTTT
CDR3aa: CASRTGTRRSDTQYF
abundance: .
d_gene: TRBD2
v_gene: TRBV5-4
j_gene: TRBJ2-3
len: 15

CDR3nt: TGTGCCAGCAGTTTCGGGGGCGCGAGCAATCAGCCCCAGCATTTT
CDR3aa: CASSFGGASNQPQHF
abundance: .
d_gene: .
v_gene: TRBV27
j_gene: TRBJ1-5
len: 15

CDR3nt: TGTGCCAGCAGTTCCGCCAATACGCAGTATTTT
CDR3aa: CASSSANTQYF
abundance: .
d_gene: .
v_gene: TRBV25-1
j_gene: TRBJ2-3
len: 11

CDR3nt: TGTGCCAGCAACTCCGGGACGAGGCACGAGCAGTACTTC
CDR3aa: CASNSGTRHEQYF
abundance: .
d_gene: .
v_gene: TRBV7-9
j_gene: TRBJ2-7
len: 13

CDR3nt: TGCGCCAGCACCGGAGTGGGTAAGGGGAACTACGAGCAGTACTTC
CDR3aa: CASTGVGKGNYEQYF
abundance: few
d_gene: .
v_gene: TRBV5-1
j_gene: TRBJ2-7
len: 15

CDR3nt: TGCGCCAGCAGCCAACCGGGGAGTAACTATGGCTACACCTTC
CDR3aa: CASSQPGSNYGYTF
abundance: few
d_gene: .
v_gene: TRBV4-1
j_gene: TRBJ1-2
len: 14

CDR3nt: TGTGCCATCGCCCCAGGGGCTAACAGCGCCGGGGAGCTGTTTTTT
CDR3aa: CAIAPGANSAGELFF
abundance: .
d_gene: .
v_gene: TRBV10-3
j_gene: TRBJ2-2
len: 15

CDR3nt: TGTGCCTGGAGTGTACTAGCGTACACCGGGGAGCTGTTTTTT
CDR3aa: CAWSVLAYTGELFF
abundance: .
d_gene: TRBD2
v_gene: TRBV30
j_gene: TRBJ2-2
len: 14

CDR3nt: TGTGCCATCAGTGAAACAGTCACCGGGGAGCTGTTTTTT
CDR3aa: CAISETVTGELFF
abundance: few
d_gene: .
v_gene: TRBV10-3
j_gene: TRBJ2-2
len: 13

CDR3nt: TGTGCCAGCAGCTTGGGGGTAAACTACGAGCAGTACTTC
CDR3aa: CASSLGVNYEQYF
abundance: .
d_gene: .
v_gene: TRBV5-6
j_gene: TRBJ2-7
len: 13

CDR3nt: TGTGCCAGCACGGGACAGGGGTTTGGAAACACTGAAGCTTTCTTT
CDR3aa: CASTGQGFGNTEAFF
abundance: once
d_gene: TRBD1
v_gene: TRBV6-6
j_gene: TRBJ1-1
len: 15

CDR3nt: TGTGCCAGCAGCCCCCGTTGGGGACTAGGGTCCTACCAAGAGACCCAGTACTTC
CDR3aa: CASSPRWGLGSYQETQYF
abundance: .
d_gene: TRBD2
v_gene: TRBV5-6
j_gene: TRBJ2-5
len: 18

CDR3nt: TGTGCCAGCAGCTTAGCAGGGCTCGCAGATACGCAGTATTTT
CDR3aa: CASSLAGLADTQYF
abundance: few
d_gene: .
v_gene: TRBV7-2
j_gene: TRBJ2-3
len: 14

CDR3nt: TGTGCCAGCAGTCACACAGATACGCAGTATTTT
CDR3aa: CASSHTDTQYF
abundance: few
d_gene: .
v_gene: TRBV6-5
j_gene: TRBJ2-3
len: 11

CDR3nt: TGTGCCAGCACCCTTCTGGGTCACTCCTACGAGCAGTACTTC
CDR3aa: CASTLLGHSYEQYF
abundance: .
d_gene: .
v_gene: TRBV7-2
j_gene: TRBJ2-7
len: 14

CDR3nt: TGCGCCAGCAGCCAAGTCTTTCCGAGGACAGGGGAAAACTATGGCTACACCTTC
CDR3aa: CASSQVFPRTGENYGYTF
abundance: .
d_gene: TRBD1
v_gene: TRBV4-1
j_gene: TRBJ1-2
len: 18